These 15 T cell receptor beta chains originate from one sample sequenced in a study of T cells of healthy individuals (dated by TCRdb to 2017 to 2018). The protocol used for the library was 5' RACE. Sequencing was performed on an Illumina MiSeq. Starting from the raw public reads, TCRdb applied fastp trimming at Q25, assembled clones with MiXCR and retained in-frame beta chains. Each CDR3 protein gets just one entry, which takes the most common genes and DNA from the rows behind it. Recorded for this sample are roughly 76,000 distinct CDR3 sequences; more than 5% of them occurred a single time. 7.5% to 8% of the sample is taken by the ten largest. These receptors all stem from a female donor in good health.

This clonotype was counted a few times. The genes are TRBV11-3 and TRBJ2-1; D call uncertain. V shed 1 base and J shed 7 bases, with 14 bases lying between them. CDR1 is SGHNT and CDR2 is YENEEA in the germline V gene. The CDR3 sequence is 15 residues long. CDR3 amino acids: CASSLGAGSSNEQFF. Here the CDR3 DNA reads TGTGCCAGCAGCTTAGGTGCCGGGTCTTCGAATGAGCAGTTCTTC.

This clonotype was seen many times. This chain links TRBV11-2 with TRBJ2-7; 8 nucleotides agree with TRBD2. V dropped 5 bases and J dropped 4; count of bases not matched to a gene: 7. The CDR3 is 14 residues long. CDR1 and CDR2 (germline): SGHAT, FQNNGV. Here the CDR3 reads CASSVGLAGYEQYF. The CDR3 region has the DNA TGTGCCAGCAGCGTAGGACTAGCTGGTTACGAGCAGTACTTC.

This clonotype was seen at least ten times. The CDR3 DNA is TGTGCCAGCAGTGCCCGGCCAGGAGTTAAAGCTTTCTTT. The encoded protein is CASSARPGVKAFF. This rearrangement joins TRBV11-2 to TRBJ1-1, with D uncertain. V lost 6 bases and J lost 9, with 17 bases in between. Germline CDR1 is SGHAT and CDR2 is FQNNGV. This CDR3 has 13 residues.

This clonotype was observed many times. One end of the junction varies from germline; a read error may be responsible. The chain joins TRBV29-1 to TRBJ1-5, with D uncertain. Per germline, CDR1 SQVTM and CDR2 ANQGSEA. The CDR3 sequence is 12 residues long. CDR3 in DNA: TGCAGCGTTTCCGGGGTCGATCAGTCCCAGCATTTT. Protein product: CSVSGVDQSQHF.

Ten or more counts support this clonotype. The DNA of the CDR3 is TGTGCCAGCAGTTTCACCGCGGGCGGCGAGCAGTACTTC. As protein: CASSFTAGGEQYF. This chain uses TRBV27 with TRBJ2-7; the D gene is possibly TRBD2 (5 bases). V lost 3 bases to trimming and J lost 6 bases, with 12 bases between them. The CDR3 has 13 residues. Germline CDR1 and CDR2: MNHEY and SMNVEV (reference sequence).

This clonotype has at least ten counts. The CDR3 DNA sequence: TGTGCCAGCAGTAAGGGGGAGGGCACTGAAGCTTTCTTT. Translating it yields CASSKGEGTEAFF. V is TRBV2 and J is TRBJ1-1; D may be TRBD1 (6 bases). Germline values: CDR1 SNHLY, CDR2 FYNNEI. Trimming left V 5 bases short and J 4 bases short, with 11 bases between. The CDR3 totals 13 residues.

The rearrangement joins TRBV5-4 to TRBJ1-2; possible D gene TRBD1, 6 bases. Germline V gene data show CDR1 as SGHNT and CDR2 as YYREEE (reference sequence). The CDR3 is made up of 14 amino acids. V shed 0 bases and J shed 8 bases, with 14 bases lying between them. The CDR3 nucleotides read TGTGCCAGCAGCTTGGGGGGGCTGAGGAGCGGCTACACCTTC. The encoded protein is CASSLGGLRSGYTF.

This clonotype came up many times. The chain couples TRBV30 to TRBJ2-4, with TRBD1 identical over 7 bases. The germline V gene encodes CDR1 GTSNPN and CDR2 SVGIG (reference sequence). The J segment lost 4 bases and the V segment lost 3 bases, leaving 9 bases of the junction unmatched. The CDR3 has 15 amino acids. The CDR3 DNA follows: TGTGCCTGGAGGACATGGGACAGACAGAAAAACATTCAGTACTTC. This sequence encodes CAWRTWDRQKNIQYF.

This chain connects TRBV20-1 to TRBJ1-3, with unresolved D. This CDR3 is 16 amino acids long. Trimming took off 6 bases at V and 4 bases at J, with 22 bases between the two ends. Germline V lookup: CDR1 DFQATT, CDR2 SNEGSKA (reference sequence). The CDR3 nucleotides are TGCAGTGCCCCTGGACGAGAAGGGCCGGGAGGAAACACCATATATTTT. Protein: CSAPGREGPGGNTIYF.

There are many counts of this clonotype. The rearrangement uses TRBV6-1 and TRBJ2-7, with D hard to call. Germline lookup yields CDR1 MNHNS and CDR2 SASEGT. There are 13 residues in the CDR3. Trimming shortened V by 3 bases and J by 0 bases, and 6 bases separated the two germline ends. The CDR3 nucleotides read TGTGCCAGCAGTGACCGGCCCTCCTACGAGCAGTACTTC. Amino acid sequence: CASSDRPSYEQYF.

This clonotype was seen a few times. This chain uses TRBV2 with TRBJ1-5, with D possibly TRBD1 on 5 matching bases. This CDR3 region has 16 residues. Trimming cost V 6 bases and J 5 bases, with 20 bases left between them. The germline gives CDR1 SNHLY, CDR2 FYNNEI. The CDR3 DNA reads TGTGCCAGCAGACGGACACCCAATAGAGAGCATCAGCCCCAGCATTTT. It yields the protein CASRRTPNREHQPQHF.

This clonotype was seen at least ten times. The chain has TRBV4-1 and TRBJ1-2, with D tentatively TRBD1 (5 bases). CDR1 and CDR2 (germline): MGHRA, YSYEKL. The CDR3 runs to 16 residues. Trimming removed 1 base at V and 6 bases at J, with 18 bases between. The CDR3 protein is CASSQGPMGGGNGYTF. In nucleotides, the CDR3 is TGCGCCAGCAGCCAAGGACCGATGGGGGGAGGGAATGGCTACACCTTC.

This clonotype has a count of ten or more. V usage is TRBV29-1 and J usage is TRBJ2-3; D possibly corresponds to TRBD2 (5 bases). This CDR3 spans 15 amino acids. Trimming removed 4 bases at V and 1 base at J, with 15 bases between. Germline V CDR1 and CDR2: SQVTM, ANQGSEA. This CDR3 is CSVGGPEEGTDTQYF. The CDR3 DNA is TGCAGCGTTGGTGGCCCGGAGGAAGGCACAGATACGCAGTATTTT.

At least ten counts were recorded for this clonotype. The V and J genes are TRBV29-1 and TRBJ2-1, with TRBD2 matching over 15 bases. The trim removed 5 bases at V and 7 bases at J, leaving 6 bases unmatched. This CDR3 has 15 amino acids. Germline-derived CDR1 and CDR2 are SQVTM and ANQGSEA. The chain's CDR3 is CSVSLGTSGGNEQFF. As DNA, the CDR3 is TGCAGCGTTTCACTAGGGACTAGCGGGGGGAATGAGCAGTTCTTC.

There are many counts of this clonotype. The chain couples TRBV2 to TRBJ2-3; D may correspond to TRBD1 or TRBD2 (6 bases each). V shed 8 bases and J shed 4 bases, with 22 bases lying between them. The CDR3 totals 16 residues. The germline gives CDR1 SNHLY, CDR2 FYNNEI. The CDR3 sequence is CASSSLKGGGADTQYF. The CDR3 coding sequence is TGTGCCAGCTCCTCCCTGAAGGGGGGAGGCGCAGATACGCAGTATTTT.